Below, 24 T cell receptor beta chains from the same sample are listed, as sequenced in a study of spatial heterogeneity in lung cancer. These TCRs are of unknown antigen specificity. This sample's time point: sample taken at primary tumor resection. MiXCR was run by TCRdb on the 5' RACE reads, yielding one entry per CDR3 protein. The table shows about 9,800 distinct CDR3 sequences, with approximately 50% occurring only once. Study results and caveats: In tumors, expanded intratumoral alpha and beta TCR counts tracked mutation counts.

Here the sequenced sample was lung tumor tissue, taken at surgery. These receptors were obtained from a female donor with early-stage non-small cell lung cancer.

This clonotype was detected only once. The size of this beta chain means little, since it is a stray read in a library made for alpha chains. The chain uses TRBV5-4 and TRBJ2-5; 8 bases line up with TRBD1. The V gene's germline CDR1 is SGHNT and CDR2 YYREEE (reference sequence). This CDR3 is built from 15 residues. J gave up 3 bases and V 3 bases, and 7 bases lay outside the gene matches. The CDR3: CASSSGTGSKETQYF. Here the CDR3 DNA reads TGTGCCAGCAGCTCCGGGACAGGTAGCAAAGAGACCCAGTACTTC.

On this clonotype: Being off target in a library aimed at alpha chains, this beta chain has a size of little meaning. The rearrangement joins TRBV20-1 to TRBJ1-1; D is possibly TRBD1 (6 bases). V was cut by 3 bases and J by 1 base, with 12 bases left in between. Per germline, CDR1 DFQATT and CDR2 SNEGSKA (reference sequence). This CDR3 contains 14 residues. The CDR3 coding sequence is TGCAGTGCTAGCCGGGGGCAGCCGAACACTGAAGCTTTCTTT. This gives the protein CSASRGQPNTEAFF.

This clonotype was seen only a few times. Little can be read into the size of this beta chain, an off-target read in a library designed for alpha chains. CDR3 in DNA: TGTGCCAGCAGTTACTCGTTCTCTGGAAACACCATATATTTT. Its translation is CASSYSFSGNTIYF. The genes are TRBV6-5 and TRBJ1-3, with D hard to call. The CDR3 has 14 residues. Germline V CDR1 and CDR2: MNHEY, SVGAGI. Trimming left V 0 bases short and J 0 bases short, with 3 bases between.

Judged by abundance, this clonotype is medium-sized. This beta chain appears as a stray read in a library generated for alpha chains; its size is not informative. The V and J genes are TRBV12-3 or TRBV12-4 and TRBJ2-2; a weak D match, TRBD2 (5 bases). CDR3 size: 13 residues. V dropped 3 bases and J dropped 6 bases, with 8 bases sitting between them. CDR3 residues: CASSFVGAGELFF. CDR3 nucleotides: TGTGCCAGCAGTTTCGTCGGGGCCGGGGAGCTGTTTTTT.

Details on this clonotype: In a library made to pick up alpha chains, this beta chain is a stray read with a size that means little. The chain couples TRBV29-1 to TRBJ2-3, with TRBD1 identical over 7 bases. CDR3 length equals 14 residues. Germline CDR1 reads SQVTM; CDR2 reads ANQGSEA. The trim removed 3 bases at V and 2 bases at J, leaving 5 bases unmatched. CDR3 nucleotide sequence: TGCAGCGTTGACGGGACAGCGAACACAGATACGCAGTATTTT. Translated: CSVDGTANTDTQYF.

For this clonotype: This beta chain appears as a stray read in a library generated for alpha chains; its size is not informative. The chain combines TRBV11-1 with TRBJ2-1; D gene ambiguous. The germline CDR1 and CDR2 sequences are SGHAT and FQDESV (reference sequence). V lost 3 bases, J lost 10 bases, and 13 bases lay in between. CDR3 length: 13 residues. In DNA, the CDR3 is TGTGCCAGCAGCTTGGAACGAGCTAGGGAGCAGTTCTTC. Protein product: CASSLERAREQFF.

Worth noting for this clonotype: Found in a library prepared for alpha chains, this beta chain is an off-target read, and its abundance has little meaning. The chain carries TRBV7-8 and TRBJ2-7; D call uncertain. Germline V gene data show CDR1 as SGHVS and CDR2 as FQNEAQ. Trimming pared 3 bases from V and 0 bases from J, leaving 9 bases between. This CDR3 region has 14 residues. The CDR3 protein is CASSFYPDSYEQYF. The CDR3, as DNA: TGTGCCAGCAGCTTTTATCCCGACTCCTACGAGCAGTACTTC. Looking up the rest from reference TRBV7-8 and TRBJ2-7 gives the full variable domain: GAGVSQSPRYKVAKRGQDVALRCDPISGHVSLFWYQQALGQGPEFLTYFQNEAQLDKSGLPSDRFFAERPEGSVSTLKIQRTQQEDSAVYLCASSFYPDSYEQYFGPGTRLTVT.

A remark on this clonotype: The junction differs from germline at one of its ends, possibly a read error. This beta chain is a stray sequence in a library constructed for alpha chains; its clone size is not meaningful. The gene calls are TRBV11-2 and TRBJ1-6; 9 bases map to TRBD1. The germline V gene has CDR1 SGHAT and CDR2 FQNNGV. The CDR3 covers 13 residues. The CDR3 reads CASSGQGISPLHF. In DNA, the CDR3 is TGTGCCAGCTCGGGACAGGGCATTTCACCCCTCCATTTT.

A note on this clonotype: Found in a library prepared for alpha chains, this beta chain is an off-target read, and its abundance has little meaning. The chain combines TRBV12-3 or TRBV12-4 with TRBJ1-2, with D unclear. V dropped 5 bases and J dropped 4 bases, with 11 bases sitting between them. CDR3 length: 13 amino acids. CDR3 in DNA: TGTGCCAGCAGTCGCCTTGGACCCTATGGCTACACCTTC. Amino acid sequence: CASSRLGPYGYTF.

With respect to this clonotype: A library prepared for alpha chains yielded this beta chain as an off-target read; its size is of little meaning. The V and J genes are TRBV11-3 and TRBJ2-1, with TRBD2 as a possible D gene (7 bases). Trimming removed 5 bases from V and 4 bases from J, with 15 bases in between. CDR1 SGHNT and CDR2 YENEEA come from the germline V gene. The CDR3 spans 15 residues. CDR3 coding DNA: TGTGCCAGCAGCCCACGGGGGGCAGTTTACAATGAGCAGTTCTTC. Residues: CASSPRGAVYNEQFF.

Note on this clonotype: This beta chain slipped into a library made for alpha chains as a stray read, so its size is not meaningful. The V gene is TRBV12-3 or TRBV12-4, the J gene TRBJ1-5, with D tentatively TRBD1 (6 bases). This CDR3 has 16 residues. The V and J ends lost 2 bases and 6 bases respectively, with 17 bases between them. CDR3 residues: CASSLIPGGAGQPQHF. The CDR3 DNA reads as TGTGCCAGCAGTTTAATTCCCGGGGGCGCAGGTCAGCCCCAGCATTTT.

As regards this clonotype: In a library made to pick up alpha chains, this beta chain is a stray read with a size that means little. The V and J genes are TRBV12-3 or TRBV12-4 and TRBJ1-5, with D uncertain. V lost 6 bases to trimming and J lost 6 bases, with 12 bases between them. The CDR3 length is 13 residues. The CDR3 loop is CASSRMAAQPQHF. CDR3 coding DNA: TGTGCCAGCAGCCGTATGGCGGCTCAGCCCCAGCATTTT.

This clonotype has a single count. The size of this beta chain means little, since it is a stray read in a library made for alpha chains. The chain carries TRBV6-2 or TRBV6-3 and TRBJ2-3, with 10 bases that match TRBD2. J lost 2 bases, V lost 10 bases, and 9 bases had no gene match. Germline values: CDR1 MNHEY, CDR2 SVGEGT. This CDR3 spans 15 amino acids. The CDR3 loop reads CAKLAGEPNTDTQYF. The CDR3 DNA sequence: TGTGCCAAGCTAGCGGGGGAGCCAAACACAGATACGCAGTATTTT.

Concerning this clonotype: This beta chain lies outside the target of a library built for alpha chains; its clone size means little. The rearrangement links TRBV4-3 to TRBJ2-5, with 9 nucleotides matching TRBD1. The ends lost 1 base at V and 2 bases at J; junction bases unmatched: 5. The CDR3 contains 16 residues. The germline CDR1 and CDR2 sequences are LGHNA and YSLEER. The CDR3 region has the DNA TGCGCCAGCAGCCAAGTTGGACAGGGGATACAAGAGACCCAGTACTTC. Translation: CASSQVGQGIQETQYF.

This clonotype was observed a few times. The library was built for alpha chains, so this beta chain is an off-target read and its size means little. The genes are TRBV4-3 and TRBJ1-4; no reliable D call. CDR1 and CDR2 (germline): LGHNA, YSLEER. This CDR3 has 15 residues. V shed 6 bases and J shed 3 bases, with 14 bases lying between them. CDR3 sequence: CASSSVWAANEKLFF. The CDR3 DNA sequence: TGCGCCAGCAGTTCCGTATGGGCGGCTAATGAAAAACTGTTTTTT.

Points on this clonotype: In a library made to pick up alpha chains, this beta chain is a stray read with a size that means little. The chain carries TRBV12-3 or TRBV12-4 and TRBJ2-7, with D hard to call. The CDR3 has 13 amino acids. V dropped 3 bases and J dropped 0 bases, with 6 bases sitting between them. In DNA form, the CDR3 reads TGTGCCAGCAGTTTGGAGAGCTCCTACGAGCAGTACTTC. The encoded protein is CASSLESSYEQYF.

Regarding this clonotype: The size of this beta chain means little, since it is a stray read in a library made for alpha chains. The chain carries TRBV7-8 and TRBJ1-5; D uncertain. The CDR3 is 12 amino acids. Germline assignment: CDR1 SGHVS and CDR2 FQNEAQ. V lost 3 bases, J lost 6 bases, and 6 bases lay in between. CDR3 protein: CASSLIGQPQHF. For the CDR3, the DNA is TGTGCCAGCAGCTTGATAGGTCAGCCCCAGCATTTT.

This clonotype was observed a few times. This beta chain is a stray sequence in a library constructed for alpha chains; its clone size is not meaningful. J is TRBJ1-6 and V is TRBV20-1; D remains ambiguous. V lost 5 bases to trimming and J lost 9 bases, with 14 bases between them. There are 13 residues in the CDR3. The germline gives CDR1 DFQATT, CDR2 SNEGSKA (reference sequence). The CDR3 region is CSARSDRISPLHF. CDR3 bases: TGCAGTGCTCGATCGGATAGGATTTCACCCCTCCACTTT.

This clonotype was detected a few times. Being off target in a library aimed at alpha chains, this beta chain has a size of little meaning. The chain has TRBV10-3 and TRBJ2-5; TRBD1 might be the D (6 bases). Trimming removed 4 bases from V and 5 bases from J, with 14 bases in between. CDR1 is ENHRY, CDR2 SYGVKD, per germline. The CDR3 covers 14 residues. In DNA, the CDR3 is TGTGCCATCAGTGGGCAGGGGCGCAAGGAGACCCAGTACTTC. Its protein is CAISGQGRKETQYF.

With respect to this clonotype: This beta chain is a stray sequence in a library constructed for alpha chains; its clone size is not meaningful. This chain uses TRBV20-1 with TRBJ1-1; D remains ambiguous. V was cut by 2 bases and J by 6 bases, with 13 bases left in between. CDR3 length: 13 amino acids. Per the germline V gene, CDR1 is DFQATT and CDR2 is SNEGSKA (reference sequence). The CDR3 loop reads CSARIPGFAEAFF. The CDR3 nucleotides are TGCAGTGCTAGAATCCCCGGCTTCGCTGAAGCTTTCTTT.

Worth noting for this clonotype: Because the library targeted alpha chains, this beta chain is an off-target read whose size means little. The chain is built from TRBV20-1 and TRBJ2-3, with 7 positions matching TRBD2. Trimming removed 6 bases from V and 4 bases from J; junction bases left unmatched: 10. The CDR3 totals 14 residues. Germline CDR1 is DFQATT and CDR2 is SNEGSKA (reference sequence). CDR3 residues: CSARASGISDTQYF. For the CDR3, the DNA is TGCAGTGCGCGGGCTAGCGGTATATCAGATACGCAGTATTTT.

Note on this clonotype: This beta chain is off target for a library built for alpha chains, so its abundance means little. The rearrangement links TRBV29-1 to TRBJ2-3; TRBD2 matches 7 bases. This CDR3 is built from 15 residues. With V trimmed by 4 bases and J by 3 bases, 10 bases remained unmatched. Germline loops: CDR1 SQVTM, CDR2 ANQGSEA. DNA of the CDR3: TGCAGCGTTGGTGGACTGGGGGGGTGGACAGATACGCAGTATTTT. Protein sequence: CSVGGLGGWTDTQYF.

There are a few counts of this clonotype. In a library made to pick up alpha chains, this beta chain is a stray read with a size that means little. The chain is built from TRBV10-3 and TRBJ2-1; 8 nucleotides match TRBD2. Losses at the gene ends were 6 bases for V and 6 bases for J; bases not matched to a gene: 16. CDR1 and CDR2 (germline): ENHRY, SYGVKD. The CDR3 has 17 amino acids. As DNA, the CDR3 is TGTGCCATCAGCTCTGACTGGGGTAGCGGGGCTGCCAATGAGCAGTTCTTC. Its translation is CAISSDWGSGAANEQFF.

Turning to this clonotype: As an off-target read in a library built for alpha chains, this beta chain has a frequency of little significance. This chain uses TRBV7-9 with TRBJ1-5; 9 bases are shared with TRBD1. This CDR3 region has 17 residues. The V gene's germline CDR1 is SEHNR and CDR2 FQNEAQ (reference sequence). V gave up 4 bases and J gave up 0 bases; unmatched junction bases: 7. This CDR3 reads CASSWGQGRDSNQPQHF. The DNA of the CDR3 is TGTGCCAGCAGCTGGGGACAGGGAAGGGATAGCAATCAGCCCCAGCATTTT.